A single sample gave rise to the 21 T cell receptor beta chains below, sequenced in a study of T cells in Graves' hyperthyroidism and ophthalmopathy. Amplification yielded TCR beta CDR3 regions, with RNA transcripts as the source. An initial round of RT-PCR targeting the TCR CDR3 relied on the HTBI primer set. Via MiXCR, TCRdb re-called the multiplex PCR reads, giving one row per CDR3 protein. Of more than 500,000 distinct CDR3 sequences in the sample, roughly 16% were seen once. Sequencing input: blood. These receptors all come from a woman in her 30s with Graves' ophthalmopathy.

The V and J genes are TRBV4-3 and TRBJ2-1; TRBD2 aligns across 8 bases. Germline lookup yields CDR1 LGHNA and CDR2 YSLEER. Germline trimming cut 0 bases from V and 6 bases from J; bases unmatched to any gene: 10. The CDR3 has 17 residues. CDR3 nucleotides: TGCGCCAGCAGCCAAGATCTGGCGGGAGGTCGCCTCAATGAGCAGTTCTTC. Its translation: CASSQDLAGGRLNEQFF.

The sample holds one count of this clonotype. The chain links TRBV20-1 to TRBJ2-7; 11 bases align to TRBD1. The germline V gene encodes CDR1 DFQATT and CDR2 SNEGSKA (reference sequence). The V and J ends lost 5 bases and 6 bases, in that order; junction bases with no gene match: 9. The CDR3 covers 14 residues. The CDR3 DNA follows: TGCAGTGCTTATAGGACAGGGGGCTGGAGCGAGCAGTACTTC. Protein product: CSAYRTGGWSEQYF.

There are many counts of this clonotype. The CDR3 protein is CASSLFGATNEKLFF. For the CDR3, the DNA is TGTGCCAGCAGTTTATTCGGGGCAACTAATGAAAAACTGTTTTTT. The chain combines TRBV28 with TRBJ1-4; D remains ambiguous. Germline V gene data show CDR1 as MDHEN and CDR2 as SYDVKM. Deletions cut 1 base from V and 0 bases from J, with 6 bases between. The CDR3 length is 15 residues. Supplemented by reference TRBV28 and TRBJ1-4, the full variable domain reads DVKVTQSSRYLVKRTGEKVFLECVQDMDHENMFWYRQDPGLGLRLIYFSYDVKMKEKGDIPEGYSVSREKKERFSLILESASTNQTSMYLCASSLFGATNEKLFFGSGTQLSVL.

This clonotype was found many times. The CDR3 loop reads CASSWGTTTDTQYF. The DNA for the CDR3 is TGTGCCAGCAGCTGGGGGACTACTACAGATACGCAGTATTTT. The chain uses TRBV7-2 and TRBJ2-3; 7 nucleotides agree with TRBD2. V was pared by 4 bases and J by 3 bases, with 4 bases of the junction left unmatched. Germline V lookup: CDR1 SGHTA, CDR2 FQGNSA. The CDR3 runs to 14 residues.

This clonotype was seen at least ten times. The CDR3 here is CASSFADSEQYF. CDR3 DNA: TGTGCCAGCAGCTTTGCGGACAGCGAGCAGTACTTC. The chain is built from TRBV7-2 and TRBJ2-7; a possible D gene is TRBD1 (6 bases). The germline V and J ends were trimmed by 3 bases and 6 bases, with 9 bases remaining between them. This CDR3 is built from 12 residues. In germline, CDR1 is SGHTA, CDR2 FQGNSA.

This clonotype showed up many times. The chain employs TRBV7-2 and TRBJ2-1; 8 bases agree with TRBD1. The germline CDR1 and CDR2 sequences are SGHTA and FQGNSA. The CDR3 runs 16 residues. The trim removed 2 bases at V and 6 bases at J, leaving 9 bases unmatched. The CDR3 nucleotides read TGTGCCAGCAGCTTACTCTGGCAGGGGGCTGGCAATGAGCAGTTCTTC. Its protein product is CASSLLWQGAGNEQFF.

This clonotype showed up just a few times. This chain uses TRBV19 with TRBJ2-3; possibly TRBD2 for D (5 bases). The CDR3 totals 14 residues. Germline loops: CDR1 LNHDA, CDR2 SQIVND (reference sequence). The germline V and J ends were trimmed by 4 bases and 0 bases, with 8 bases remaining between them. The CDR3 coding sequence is TGTGCCAGTAGTAGCGGGTTTAGCACAGATACGCAGTATTTT. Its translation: CASSSGFSTDTQYF.

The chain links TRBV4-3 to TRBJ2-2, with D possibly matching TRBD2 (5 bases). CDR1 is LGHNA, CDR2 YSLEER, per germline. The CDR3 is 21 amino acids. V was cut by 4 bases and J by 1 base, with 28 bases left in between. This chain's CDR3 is CASSPYLSPGTYRVNTGELFF. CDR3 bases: TGCGCCAGCAGCCCGTACCTTTCCCCGGGAACCTACCGAGTGAACACCGGGGAGCTGTTTTTT.

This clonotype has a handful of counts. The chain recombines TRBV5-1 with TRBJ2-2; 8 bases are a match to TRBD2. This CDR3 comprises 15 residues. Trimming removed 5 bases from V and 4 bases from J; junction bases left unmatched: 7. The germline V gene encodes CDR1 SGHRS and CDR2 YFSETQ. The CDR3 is CASRRLAGTTGELFF. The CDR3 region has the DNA TGCGCCAGCAGGAGGCTAGCGGGCACCACCGGGGAGCTGTTTTTT.

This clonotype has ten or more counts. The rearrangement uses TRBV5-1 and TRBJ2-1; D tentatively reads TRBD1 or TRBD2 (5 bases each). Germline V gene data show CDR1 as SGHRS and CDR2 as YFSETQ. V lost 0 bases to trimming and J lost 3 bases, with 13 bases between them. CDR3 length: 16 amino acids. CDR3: CASSLARDGYYNEQFF. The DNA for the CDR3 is TGCGCCAGCAGCTTGGCCCGGGACGGCTACTACAATGAGCAGTTCTTC.

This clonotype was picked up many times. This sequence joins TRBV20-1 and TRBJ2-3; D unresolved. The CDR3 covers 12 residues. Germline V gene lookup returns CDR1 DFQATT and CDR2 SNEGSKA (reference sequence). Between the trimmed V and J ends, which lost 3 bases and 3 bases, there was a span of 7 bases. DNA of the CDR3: TGCAGTGCTAGTATGAGTACAGATACGCAGTATTTT. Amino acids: CSASMSTDTQYF.

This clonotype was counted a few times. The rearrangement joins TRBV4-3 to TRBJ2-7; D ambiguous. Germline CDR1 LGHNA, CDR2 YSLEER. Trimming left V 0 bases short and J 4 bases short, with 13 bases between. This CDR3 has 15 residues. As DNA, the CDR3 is TGCGCCAGCAGCCAAGATTCGCCCCCAATTTACGAGCAGTACTTC. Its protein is CASSQDSPPIYEQYF.

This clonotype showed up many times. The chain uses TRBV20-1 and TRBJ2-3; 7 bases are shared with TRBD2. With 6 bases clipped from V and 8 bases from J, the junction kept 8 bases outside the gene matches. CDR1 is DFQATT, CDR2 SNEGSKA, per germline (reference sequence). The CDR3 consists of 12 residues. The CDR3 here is CSAPTSSVTQYF. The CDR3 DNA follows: TGCAGTGCCCCGACTAGCTCAGTTACGCAGTATTTT.

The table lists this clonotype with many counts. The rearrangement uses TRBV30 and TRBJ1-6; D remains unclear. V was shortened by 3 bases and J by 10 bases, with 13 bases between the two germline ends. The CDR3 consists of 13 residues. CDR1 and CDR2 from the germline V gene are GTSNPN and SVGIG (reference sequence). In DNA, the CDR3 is TGTGCCTGGAGCCCCCTAGGGTCCTCACCCCTCCACTTT. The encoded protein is CAWSPLGSSPLHF.

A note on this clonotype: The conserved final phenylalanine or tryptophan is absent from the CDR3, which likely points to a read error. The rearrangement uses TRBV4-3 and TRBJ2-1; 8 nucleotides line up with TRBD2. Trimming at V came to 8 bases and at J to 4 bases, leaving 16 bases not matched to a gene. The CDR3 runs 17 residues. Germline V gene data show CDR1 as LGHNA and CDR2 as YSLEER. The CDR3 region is CASSGAGDRQTYNEQFL. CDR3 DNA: TGCGCCAGCTCGGGAGCGGGAGACCGACAGACGTACAATGAGCAGTTCCTC.

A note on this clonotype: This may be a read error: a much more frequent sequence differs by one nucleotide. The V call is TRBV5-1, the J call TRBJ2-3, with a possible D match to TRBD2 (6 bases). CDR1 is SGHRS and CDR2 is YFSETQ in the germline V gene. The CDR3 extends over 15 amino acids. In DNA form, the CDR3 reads TGCGCCGGCAGCTTAACAGCGGGCTTTTCGGATACGCAGTATTTT. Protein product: CAGSLTAGFSDTQYF. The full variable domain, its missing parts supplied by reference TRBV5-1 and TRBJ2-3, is KAGVTQTPRYLIKTRGQQVTLSCSPISGHRSVSWYQQTPGQGLQFLFEYFSETQRNKGNFPGRFSGRQFSNSRSEMNVSTLELGDSALYLCAGSLTAGFSDTQYFGPGTRLTVL.

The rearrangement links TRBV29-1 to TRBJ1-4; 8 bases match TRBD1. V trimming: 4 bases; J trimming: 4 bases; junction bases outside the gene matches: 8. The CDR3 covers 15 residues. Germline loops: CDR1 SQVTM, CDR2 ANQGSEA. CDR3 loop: CSVGDGGQVNEKLFF. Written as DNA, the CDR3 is TGCAGCGTTGGGGATGGGGGACAGGTTAATGAAAAACTGTTTTTT.

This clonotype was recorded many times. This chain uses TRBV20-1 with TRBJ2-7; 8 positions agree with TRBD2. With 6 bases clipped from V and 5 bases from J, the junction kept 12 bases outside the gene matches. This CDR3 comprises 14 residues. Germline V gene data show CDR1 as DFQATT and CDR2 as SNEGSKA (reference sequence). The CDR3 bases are TGCAGTGCGCCTACAGCGGGAGACAGAAACGAGCAGTACTTC. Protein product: CSAPTAGDRNEQYF.

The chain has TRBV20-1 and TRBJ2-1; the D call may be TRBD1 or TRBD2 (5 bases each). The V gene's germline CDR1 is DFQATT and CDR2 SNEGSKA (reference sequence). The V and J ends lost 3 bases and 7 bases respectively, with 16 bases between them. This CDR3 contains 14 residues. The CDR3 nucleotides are TGCAGTGCTAGCTTGAGAGAGGGGTTGAATGAGCAGTTCTTC. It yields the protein CSASLREGLNEQFF.

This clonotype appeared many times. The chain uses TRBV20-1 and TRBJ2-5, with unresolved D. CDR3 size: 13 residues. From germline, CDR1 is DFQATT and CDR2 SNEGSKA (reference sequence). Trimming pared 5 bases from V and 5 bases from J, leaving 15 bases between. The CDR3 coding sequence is TGCAGTGCTCCCCGGACGATTTCGGAGACCCAGTACTTC. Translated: CSAPRTISETQYF.

CDR3: CASSGSGNFQETQYF. In nucleotides, the CDR3 is TGTGCCAGCAGCGGGAGTGGAAATTTTCAAGAGACCCAGTACTTC. The V call is TRBV5-6, the J call TRBJ2-5, with D perhaps matching TRBD2 (5 bases). Germline CDR1 and CDR2: SGHDT and YYEEEE. The CDR3 spans 15 residues. The germline V and J ends were trimmed by 4 bases and 2 bases, with 15 bases remaining between them.